The present entry profiles one T cell receptor (beta chain) with its context. This record belongs to a study of blood T cell repertoires in COVID-19. Generated by immunoSEQ multiplex PCR, the TCRdb table keeps only in-frame clones and is missing some. The repertoire holds 200,000 to 250,000 clones, with 90% as singletons. From germline, CDR1 is SGHAT and CDR2 FQNNGV. This CDR3 has 16 residues. V gave up 4 bases and J gave up 6 bases; unmatched junction bases: 11. The sample consisted of PBMCs or T cells enriched from blood (not recorded which). The chain is built from TRBV11-2 and TRBJ2-1, with 8 bases aligning to TRBD2. The source is a man under 40 who had been exposed to COVID-19. CDR3 protein: CASSSGVGAGANEQFF. The CDR3 DNA reads as TGTGCCAGCAGCTCGGGGGTAGGAGCGGGGGCCAATGAGCAGTTCTTC.